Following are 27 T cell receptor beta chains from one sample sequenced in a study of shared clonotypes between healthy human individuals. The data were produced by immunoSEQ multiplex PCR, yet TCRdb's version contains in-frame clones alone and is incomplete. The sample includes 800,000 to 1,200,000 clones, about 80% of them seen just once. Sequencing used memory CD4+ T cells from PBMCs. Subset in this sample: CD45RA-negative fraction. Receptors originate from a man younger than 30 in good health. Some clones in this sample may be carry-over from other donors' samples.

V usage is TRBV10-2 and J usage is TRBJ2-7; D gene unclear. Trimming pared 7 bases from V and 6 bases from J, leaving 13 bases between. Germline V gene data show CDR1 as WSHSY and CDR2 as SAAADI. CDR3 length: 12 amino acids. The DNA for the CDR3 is TGCGCCAGCACCGCCGACTCATTCGAGCAGTACTTC. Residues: CASTADSFEQYF.

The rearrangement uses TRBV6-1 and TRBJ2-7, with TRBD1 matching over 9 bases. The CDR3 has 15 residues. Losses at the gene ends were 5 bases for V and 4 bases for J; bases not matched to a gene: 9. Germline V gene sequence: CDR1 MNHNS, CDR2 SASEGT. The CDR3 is CASSTTGGAGYEQYF. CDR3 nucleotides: TGTGCCAGCAGTACTACAGGGGGCGCGGGATACGAGCAGTACTTC.

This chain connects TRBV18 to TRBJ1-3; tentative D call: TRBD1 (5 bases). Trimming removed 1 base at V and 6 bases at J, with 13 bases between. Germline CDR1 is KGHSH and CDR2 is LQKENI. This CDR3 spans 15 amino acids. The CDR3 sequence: CASSPRRAVENTIYF. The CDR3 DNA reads TGTGCCAGCTCACCACGCAGGGCTGTAGAAAACACCATATATTTT.

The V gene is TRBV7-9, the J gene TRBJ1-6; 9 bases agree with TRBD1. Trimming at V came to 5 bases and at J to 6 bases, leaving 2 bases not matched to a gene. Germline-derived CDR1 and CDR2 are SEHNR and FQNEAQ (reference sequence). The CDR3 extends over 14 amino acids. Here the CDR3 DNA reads TGTGCCAGCAGCCCGGACAGGGGTAATTCACCCCTCCACTTT. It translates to CASSPDRGNSPLHF.

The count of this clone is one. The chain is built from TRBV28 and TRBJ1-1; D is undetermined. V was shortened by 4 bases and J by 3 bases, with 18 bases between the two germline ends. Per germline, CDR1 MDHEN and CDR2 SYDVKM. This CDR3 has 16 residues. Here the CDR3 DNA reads TGTGCCAGCAGTTCTAGTCCCGGACGCGTGGACACTGAAGCTTTCTTT. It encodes CASSSSPGRVDTEAFF.

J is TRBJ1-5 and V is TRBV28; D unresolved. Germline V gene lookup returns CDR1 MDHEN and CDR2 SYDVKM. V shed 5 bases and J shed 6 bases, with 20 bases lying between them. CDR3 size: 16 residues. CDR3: CASSPPFVSFGQPQHF. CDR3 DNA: TGTGCCAGCAGTCCCCCGTTCGTGTCATTTGGTCAGCCCCAGCATTTT. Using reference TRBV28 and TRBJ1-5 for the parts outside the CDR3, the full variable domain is DVKVTQSSRYLVKRTGEKVFLECVQDMDHENMFWYRQDPGLGLRLIYFSYDVKMKEKGDIPEGYSVSREKKERFSLILESASTNQTSMYLCASSPPFVSFGQPQHFGDGTRLSIL.

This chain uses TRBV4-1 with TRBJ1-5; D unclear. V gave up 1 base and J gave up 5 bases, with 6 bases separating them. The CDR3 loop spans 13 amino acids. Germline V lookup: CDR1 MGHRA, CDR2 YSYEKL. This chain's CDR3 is CASSQARDQPQHF. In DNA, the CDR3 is TGCGCCAGCAGCCAAGCAAGGGATCAGCCCCAGCATTTT.

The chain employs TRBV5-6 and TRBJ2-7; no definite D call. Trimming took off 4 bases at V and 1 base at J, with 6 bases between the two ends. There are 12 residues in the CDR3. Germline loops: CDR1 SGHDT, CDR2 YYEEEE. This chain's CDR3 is CASSGISYEQYF. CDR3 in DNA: TGTGCCAGCAGCGGGATTTCCTACGAGCAGTACTTC.

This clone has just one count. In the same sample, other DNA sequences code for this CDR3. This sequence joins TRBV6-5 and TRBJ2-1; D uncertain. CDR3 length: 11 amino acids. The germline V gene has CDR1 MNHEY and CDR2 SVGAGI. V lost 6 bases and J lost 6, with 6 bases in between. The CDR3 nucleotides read TGTGCCAGCAGCACGTCCAATGAGCAGTTCTTC. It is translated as CASSTSNEQFF.

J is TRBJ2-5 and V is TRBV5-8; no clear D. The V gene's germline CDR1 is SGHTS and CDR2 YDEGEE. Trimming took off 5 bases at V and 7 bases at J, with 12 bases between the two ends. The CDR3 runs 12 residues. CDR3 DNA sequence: TGTGCCAGCAGGAGGCCCTTGGGGACCCAGTACTTC. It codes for CASRRPLGTQYF.

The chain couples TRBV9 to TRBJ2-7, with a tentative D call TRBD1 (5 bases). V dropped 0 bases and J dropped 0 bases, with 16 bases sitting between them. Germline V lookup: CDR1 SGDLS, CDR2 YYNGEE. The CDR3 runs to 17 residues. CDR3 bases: TGTGCCAGCAGCGTAGGTCCAGGGCAAAGGAGCTCCTACGAGCAGTACTTC. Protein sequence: CASSVGPGQRSSYEQYF.

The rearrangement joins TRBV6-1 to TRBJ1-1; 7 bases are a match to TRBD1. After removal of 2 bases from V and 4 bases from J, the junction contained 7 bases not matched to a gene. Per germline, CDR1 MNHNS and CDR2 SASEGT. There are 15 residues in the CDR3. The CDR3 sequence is CASSERGDRATEAFF. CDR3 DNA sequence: TGTGCCAGCAGTGAAAGGGGTGACAGGGCCACTGAAGCTTTCTTT.

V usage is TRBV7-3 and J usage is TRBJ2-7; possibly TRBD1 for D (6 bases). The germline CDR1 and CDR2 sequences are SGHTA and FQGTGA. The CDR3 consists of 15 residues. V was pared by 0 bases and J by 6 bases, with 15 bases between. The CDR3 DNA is TGTGCCAGCAGCTTAACCGGGACACTGAACGGCGAGCAGTACTTC. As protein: CASSLTGTLNGEQYF.

The CDR3 DNA sequence: TGCGCCGGGACTAGTGGGTCAAAGGGCACAGATACGCAGTATTTT. It translates to CAGTSGSKGTDTQYF. This chain connects TRBV23-1 to TRBJ2-3; 8 nucleotides align to TRBD2. TRBV23-1 is designated an ORF whose function remains uncertain. There are 15 residues in the CDR3. J lost 1 base, V lost 11 bases, and 11 bases had no gene match.

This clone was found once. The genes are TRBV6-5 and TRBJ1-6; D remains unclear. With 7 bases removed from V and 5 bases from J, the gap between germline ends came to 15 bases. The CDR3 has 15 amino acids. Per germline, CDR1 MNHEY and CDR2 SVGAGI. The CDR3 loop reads CASTTAHRNNSPLHF. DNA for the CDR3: TGTGCCAGCACTACCGCCCACAGAAATAATTCACCCCTCCACTTT.

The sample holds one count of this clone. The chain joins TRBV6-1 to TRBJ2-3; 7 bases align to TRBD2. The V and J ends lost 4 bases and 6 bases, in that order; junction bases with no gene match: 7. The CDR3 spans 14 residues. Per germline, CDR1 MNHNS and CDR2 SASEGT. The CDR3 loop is CASSGSRAGDTQYF. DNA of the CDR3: TGTGCCAGCAGTGGCTCTAGAGCGGGGGATACGCAGTATTTT.

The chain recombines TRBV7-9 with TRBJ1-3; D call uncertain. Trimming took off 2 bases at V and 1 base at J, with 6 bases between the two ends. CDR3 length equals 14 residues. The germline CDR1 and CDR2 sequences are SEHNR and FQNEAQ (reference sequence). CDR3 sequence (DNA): TGTGCCAGCAGCTTAATCCAGTCTGGAAACACCATATATTTT. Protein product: CASSLIQSGNTIYF.

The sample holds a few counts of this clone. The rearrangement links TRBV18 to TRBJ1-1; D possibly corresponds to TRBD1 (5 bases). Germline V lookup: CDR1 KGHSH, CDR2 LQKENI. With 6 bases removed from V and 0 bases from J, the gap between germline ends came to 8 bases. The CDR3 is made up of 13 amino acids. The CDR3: CASSRQLNTEAFF. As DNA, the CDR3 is TGTGCCAGCTCTCGACAGCTGAACACTGAAGCTTTCTTT.

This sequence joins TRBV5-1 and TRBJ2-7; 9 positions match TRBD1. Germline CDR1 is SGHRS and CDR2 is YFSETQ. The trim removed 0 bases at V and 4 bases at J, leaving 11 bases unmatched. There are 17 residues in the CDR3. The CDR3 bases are TGCGCCAGCAGCTTGGTAAGGGCTGGGACAGGGAGGTACGAGCAGTACTTC. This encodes CASSLVRAGTGRYEQYF.

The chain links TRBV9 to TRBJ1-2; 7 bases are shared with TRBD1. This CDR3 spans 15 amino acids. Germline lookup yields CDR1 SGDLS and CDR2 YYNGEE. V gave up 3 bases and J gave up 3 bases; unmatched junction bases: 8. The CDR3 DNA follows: TGTGCCAGCAGCGCCCTCGGACAGGACCACTATGGCTACACCTTC. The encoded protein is CASSALGQDHYGYTF.

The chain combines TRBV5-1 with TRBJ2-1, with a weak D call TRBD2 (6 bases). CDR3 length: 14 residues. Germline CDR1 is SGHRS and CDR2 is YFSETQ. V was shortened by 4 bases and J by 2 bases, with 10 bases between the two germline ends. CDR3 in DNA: TGCGCCAGCAGCCCGGGGGTGGCCTACAATGAGCAGTTCTTC. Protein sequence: CASSPGVAYNEQFF. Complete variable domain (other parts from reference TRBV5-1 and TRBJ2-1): KAGVTQTPRYLIKTRGQQVTLSCSPISGHRSVSWYQQTPGQGLQFLFEYFSETQRNKGNFPGRFSGRQFSNSRSEMNVSTLELGDSALYLCASSPGVAYNEQFFGPGTRLTVL.

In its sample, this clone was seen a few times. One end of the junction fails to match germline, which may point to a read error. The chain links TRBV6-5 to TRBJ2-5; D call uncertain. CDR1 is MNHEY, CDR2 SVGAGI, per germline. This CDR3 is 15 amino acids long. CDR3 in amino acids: CASSYSWAPQGTQYF. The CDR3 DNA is TGTGCCAGCAGTTACTCGTGGGCCCCCCAAGGGACCCAGTACTTC.

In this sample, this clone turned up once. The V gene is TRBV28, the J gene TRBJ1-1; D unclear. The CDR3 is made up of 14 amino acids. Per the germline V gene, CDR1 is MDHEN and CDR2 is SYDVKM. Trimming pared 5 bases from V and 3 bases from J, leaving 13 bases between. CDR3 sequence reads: CASSPGGRDTEAFF. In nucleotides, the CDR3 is TGTGCCAGCAGTCCGGGCGGGAGGGACACTGAAGCTTTCTTT.

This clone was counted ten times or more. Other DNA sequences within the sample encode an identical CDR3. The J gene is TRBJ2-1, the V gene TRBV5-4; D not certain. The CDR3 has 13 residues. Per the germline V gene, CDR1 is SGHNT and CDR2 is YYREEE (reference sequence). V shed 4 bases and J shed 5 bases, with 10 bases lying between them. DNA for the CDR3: TGTGCCAGCAGCCAGGACCGACACAATGAGCAGTTCTTC. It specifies CASSQDRHNEQFF.

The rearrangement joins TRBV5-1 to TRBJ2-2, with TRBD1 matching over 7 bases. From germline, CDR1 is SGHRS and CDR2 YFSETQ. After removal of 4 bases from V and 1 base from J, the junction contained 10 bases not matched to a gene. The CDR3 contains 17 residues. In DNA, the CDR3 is TGCGCCAGCAGCCAAGCTCCGGGACAGCAGAACACCGGGGAGCTGTTTTTT. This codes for CASSQAPGQQNTGELFF.

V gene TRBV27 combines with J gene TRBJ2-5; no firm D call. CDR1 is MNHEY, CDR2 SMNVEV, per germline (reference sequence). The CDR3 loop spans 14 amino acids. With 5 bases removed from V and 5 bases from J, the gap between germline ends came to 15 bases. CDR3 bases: TGTGCCAGCAGTCCCCAGCCACTTGCCGAGACCCAGTACTTC. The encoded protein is CASSPQPLAETQYF.

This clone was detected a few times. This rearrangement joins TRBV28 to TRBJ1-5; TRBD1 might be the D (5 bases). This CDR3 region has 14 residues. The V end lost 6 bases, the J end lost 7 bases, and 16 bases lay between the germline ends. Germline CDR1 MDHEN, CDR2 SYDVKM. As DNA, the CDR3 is TGTGCCAGCAGCCCCAGGGTGAGGCACCAGCCCCAGCATTTT. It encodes CASSPRVRHQPQHF. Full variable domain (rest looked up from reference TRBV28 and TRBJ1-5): DVKVTQSSRYLVKRTGEKVFLECVQDMDHENMFWYRQDPGLGLRLIYFSYDVKMKEKGDIPEGYSVSREKKERFSLILESASTNQTSMYLCASSPRVRHQPQHFGDGTRLSIL.